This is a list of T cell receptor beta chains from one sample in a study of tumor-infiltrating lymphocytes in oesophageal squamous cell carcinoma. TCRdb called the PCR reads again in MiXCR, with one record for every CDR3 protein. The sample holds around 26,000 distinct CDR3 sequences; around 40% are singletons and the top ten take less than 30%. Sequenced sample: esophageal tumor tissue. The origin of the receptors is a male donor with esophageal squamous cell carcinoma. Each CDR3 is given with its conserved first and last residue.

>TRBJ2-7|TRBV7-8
CASSLSTGNPEQYF
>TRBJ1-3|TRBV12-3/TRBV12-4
CASSLVKGNTIYF
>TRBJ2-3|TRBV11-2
CASSPGRAGGWGDTQYF
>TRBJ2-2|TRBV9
CASSLSGTGSTGELFF
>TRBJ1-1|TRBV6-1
CASSNRWTMRAEAFF
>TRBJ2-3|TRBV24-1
CATSDRAGTDTQYF
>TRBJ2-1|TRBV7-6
CASSSRLAGGVDEQFF
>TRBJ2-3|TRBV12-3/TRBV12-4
CASTMSGRIDTQYF
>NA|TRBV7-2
CASSPLYNEQYF
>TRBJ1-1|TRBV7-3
CASSSNRNTEAFF
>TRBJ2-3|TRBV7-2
CASSSFTDTQYF
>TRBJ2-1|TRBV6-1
CASTKGSGTDHNEQFF
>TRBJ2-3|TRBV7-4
CASSLQGAKRGTQYF
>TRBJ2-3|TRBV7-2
CASSTTGSTDTQYF
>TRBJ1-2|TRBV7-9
CASSLGQGSGYTF
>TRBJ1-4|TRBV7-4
CASSQAGSTNEKLFF
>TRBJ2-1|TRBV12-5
CASGSALADRVSYNEQFF
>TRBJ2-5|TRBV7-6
CASSLGSGRETQYF
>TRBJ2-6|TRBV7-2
CASSLARDSGRWLHLRF